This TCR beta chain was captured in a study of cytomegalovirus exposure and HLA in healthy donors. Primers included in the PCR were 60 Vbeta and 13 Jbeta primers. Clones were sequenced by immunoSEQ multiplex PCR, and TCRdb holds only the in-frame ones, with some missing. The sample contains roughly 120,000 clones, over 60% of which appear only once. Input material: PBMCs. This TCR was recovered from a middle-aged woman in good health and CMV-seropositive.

The CDR3 nucleotides read TGTGCCAGCAGTGGGGCTCTTCGGGGGGGCACCGAGACCCAGTACTTC. It codes for CASSGALRGGTETQYF. This chain links TRBV6-1 with TRBJ2-5, with 8 positions matching TRBD2. There are 16 residues in the CDR3. Germline V gene sequence: CDR1 MNHNS, CDR2 SASEGT. Trimming at V came to 4 bases and at J to 5 bases, leaving 12 bases not matched to a gene.